The T cell receptor (beta chain) under discussion was sequenced for a study of T-cell memory formation after mild COVID-19. Findings of the study overall: SARS-CoV-2 specificity was not confirmed for second-wave clones peaking on day 37. Contracting CD4+ clones sat mainly in CM and EM; CD8+ in EMRA. Pre-infection memory showed some responding clones, and this suggested that cross-reactive memory joined.

Germline-derived CDR1 and CDR2 are SEHNR and FQNEAQ (reference sequence). Trimming removed 7 bases from V and 0 bases from J, with 13 bases in between. The length of the CDR3 is 15 residues. Employing constant-segment primers, 5'RACE generated TCR alpha and TCR beta cDNA libraries bearing sample barcodes and UMIs. TCRdb independently ran MiXCR on the 5' RACE reads; one entry per CDR3 protein. The sample shows more than 110,000 distinct CDR3 sequences, around 25% of them seen only once. To note about this clonotype: Its antigen remains unknown.

This chain connects TRBV7-9 to TRBJ2-1, with D uncertain. The origin of this receptor is an adult woman who had mild COVID-19 (a few samples of this study predate the infection). Cell type and time point are not known. The sample taken for sequencing was PBMCs or a T cell subset sorted from them (not recorded which). As DNA, the CDR3 is TGTGCCAGCATCGCGCTCGATTCCTCCTACAATGAGCAGTTCTTC. It is translated as CASIALDSSYNEQFF.